The next 29 T cell receptor beta chains were all read from a single sample in a study of blood T cell repertoires in COVID-19. Sequencing was performed with immunoSEQ multiplex PCR; in TCRdb, only in-frame clones are kept and a portion is missing. The sample has approximately 280,000 clones, about nine tenths seen once. The sequenced sample consisted of PBMCs or T cells enriched from blood (not recorded which). The receptors originated from a woman aged 55-70 years who had recovered from COVID-19.

This clone showed up just once. The gene calls are TRBV5-1 and TRBJ1-2; D remains unclear. Germline V gene lookup returns CDR1 SGHRS and CDR2 YFSETQ. The V end was cut by 5 bases, the J end by 8 bases, with 22 bases between. The CDR3 covers 15 residues. The CDR3 DNA reads TGCGCCAGCAGGACGTTATTGGAACCCGGGGAGGGCTACACCTTC. Amino acids: CASRTLLEPGEGYTF. The full variable domain, with the rest looked up from reference TRBV5-1 and TRBJ1-2, is KAGVTQTPRYLIKTRGQQVTLSCSPISGHRSVSWYQQTPGQGLQFLFEYFSETQRNKGNFPGRFSGRQFSNSRSEMNVSTLELGDSALYLCASRTLLEPGEGYTFGSGTRLTVV.

The CDR3 DNA is TGTGCCAGCAGCTCCCGGGACAGGGGAGCACCCCTCCACTTT. The encoded protein is CASSSRDRGAPLHF. This chain joins TRBV7-9 and TRBJ1-6, with 10 bases that match TRBD1. With V trimmed by 4 bases and J by 11 bases, 5 bases remained unmatched. This CDR3 is 14 amino acids long. The germline V gene encodes CDR1 SEHNR and CDR2 FQNEAQ (reference sequence).

The gene calls are TRBV11-1 and TRBJ2-5, with D maybe TRBD1 (5 bases). Germline lookup yields CDR1 SGHAT and CDR2 FQDESV (reference sequence). The CDR3 sequence is 16 residues long. V was pared by 1 base and J by 4 bases, with 16 bases between. The CDR3 region has the DNA TGTGCCAGCAGCTTAGGTCGGTACAGGCAAAGAGAGACCCAGTACTTC. It specifies CASSLGRYRQRETQYF.

The V gene is TRBV7-2, the J gene TRBJ1-2; D unresolved. The CDR3 runs 14 residues. The ends were cut back, 5 bases at V and 7 bases at J, with 17 bases in the middle. Germline CDR1 reads SGHTA; CDR2 reads FQGNSA. CDR3 region: CASSQRQGRGGYTF. In nucleotides, the CDR3 is TGTGCCAGCAGCCAACGGCAAGGGAGAGGTGGCTACACCTTC.

The chain employs TRBV4-1 and TRBJ1-6; possible D gene TRBD1, 6 bases. V lost 4 bases to trimming and J lost 0 bases, with 13 bases between them. This CDR3 is built from 17 residues. Germline V CDR1 and CDR2: MGHRA, YSYEKL. CDR3 region: CASSREQGISYNSPLHF. The CDR3 DNA reads TGCGCCAGCAGCCGGGAGCAGGGGATCTCCTATAATTCACCCCTCCACTTT.

The chain carries TRBV18 and TRBJ2-6; D possibly corresponds to TRBD1 (6 bases). Trimming shortened V by 3 bases and J by 3 bases, and 12 bases separated the two germline ends. The length of the CDR3 is 16 residues. Germline V lookup: CDR1 KGHSH, CDR2 LQKENI. CDR3 residues: CASSPRHRVGANVLTF. The CDR3 nucleotides read TGTGCCAGCTCACCTCGCCACAGGGTTGGGGCCAACGTCCTGACTTTC.

The chain recombines TRBV6-5 with TRBJ1-4; D ambiguous. V shed 6 bases and J shed 0 bases, with 8 bases lying between them. The CDR3 covers 14 residues. Per germline, CDR1 MNHEY and CDR2 SVGAGI. In DNA, the CDR3 is TGTGCCAGCAGAAACAGTGCAACTAATGAAAAACTGTTTTTT. This gives the protein CASRNSATNEKLFF.

The CDR3 DNA is TGTGCCAGCAGCGCCCGGGATCTGAGCACAGATACGCAGTATTTT. This encodes CASSARDLSTDTQYF. This chain connects TRBV3-1 (or the pseudogene TRBV3-2) to TRBJ2-3; TRBD2 might be the D (5 bases). With 5 bases removed from V and 0 bases from J, the gap between germline ends came to 12 bases. This CDR3 contains 15 residues. Germline values: CDR1 LGHDT, CDR2 YNNKEL (reference sequence).

CDR3 bases: TGTGCCACCCGAGCAGGGGGCACGGTCGAGACCCAGTACTTC. This gives the protein CATRAGGTVETQYF. The genes are TRBV6-5 and TRBJ2-5, with TRBD1 matching over 8 bases. This CDR3 has 14 residues. CDR1 is MNHEY and CDR2 is SVGAGI in the germline V gene. Trimming at V came to 10 bases and at J to 5 bases, leaving 12 bases not matched to a gene.

J is TRBJ2-7 and V is TRBV4-1, with 10 bases that match TRBD2. The V segment lost 3 bases and the J segment 3 bases; nucleotides outside the gene matches: 5. This CDR3 comprises 15 residues. The germline CDR1 and CDR2 sequences are MGHRA and YSYEKL. The CDR3 region is CASSQTLAGDYEQYF. The DNA for the CDR3 is TGCGCCAGCAGCCAGACGCTAGCGGGGGACTACGAGCAGTACTTC.

This chain joins TRBV6-1 and TRBJ2-2; D possibly corresponds to TRBD2 (6 bases). Germline V gene data show CDR1 as MNHNS and CDR2 as SASEGT. Deletions cut 2 bases from V and 7 bases from J, with 14 bases between. The CDR3 loop spans 15 amino acids. The CDR3 loop reads CASSEFAGSHGELFF. In nucleotides, the CDR3 is TGTGCCAGCAGTGAATTTGCGGGGAGCCACGGGGAGCTGTTTTTT.

Turning to this clone: This probably arose from a read error, given a far larger clone one base away. V usage is TRBV2 and J usage is TRBJ1-1; D might be TRBD1 (5 bases). The CDR3 sequence is 13 residues long. V lost 5 bases and J lost 1, with 8 bases in between. Germline CDR1 SNHLY, CDR2 FYNNEI. The CDR3 loop reads CASSLQGNTEAFF. The CDR3 nucleotides read TGTGCCAGCAGTCTCCAGGGGAACACTGAAGCTTTCTTT.

The J gene is TRBJ2-3, the V gene TRBV5-5; D may be TRBD2 (6 bases). The germline V and J ends were trimmed by 3 bases and 2 bases, with 16 bases remaining between them. From germline, CDR1 is SGHKS and CDR2 YYEKEE (reference sequence). This CDR3 is built from 16 residues. The chain's CDR3 is CASSSGVSQLTDTQYF. Here the CDR3 DNA reads TGTGCCAGCAGCTCGGGAGTGTCACAGCTCACAGATACGCAGTATTTT. The variable domain in full, with the rest retrieved from reference TRBV5-5 and TRBJ2-3, is DAGVTQSPTHLIKTRGQQVTLRCSPISGHKSVSWYQQVLGQGPQFIFQYYEKEERGRGNFPDRFSARQFPNYSSELNVNALLLGDSALYLCASSSGVSQLTDTQYFGPGTRLTVL.

The rearrangement links TRBV9 to TRBJ2-5; 12 bases line up with TRBD2. CDR1 and CDR2 from the germline V gene are SGDLS and YYNGEE. CDR3 length: 15 residues. J was trimmed by 5 bases and V by 3 bases; bases with no gene match: 5. The CDR3 loop reads CASSALAGGSETQYF. CDR3 sequence (DNA): TGTGCCAGCAGCGCTCTAGCGGGAGGGTCCGAGACCCAGTACTTC.

The V and J genes are TRBV11-2 and TRBJ2-7; 10 nucleotides match TRBD2. CDR1 and CDR2 (germline): SGHAT, FQNNGV. Trimming removed 1 base from V and 9 bases from J; junction bases left unmatched: 6. The CDR3 has 14 residues. The CDR3 DNA follows: TGTGCCAGCAGCTTAGCTCTAGCGGGAGAAAGGCAGTACTTC. It translates to CASSLALAGERQYF.

V usage is TRBV4-1 and J usage is TRBJ2-3, with 9 bases fitting TRBD2. The CDR3 runs to 15 residues. The V gene's germline CDR1 is MGHRA and CDR2 YSYEKL. The trim removed 1 base at V and 6 bases at J, leaving 5 bases unmatched. The CDR3: CASSQGQRGADTQYF. The CDR3 nucleotides read TGCGCCAGCAGCCAAGGCCAGCGGGGGGCCGATACGCAGTATTTT.

The chain uses TRBV11-2 and TRBJ2-1; perhaps TRBD2 as D (6 bases). Between the trimmed V and J ends, which lost 1 base and 0 bases, there was a span of 10 bases. CDR3 length: 16 amino acids. Per germline, CDR1 SGHAT and CDR2 FQNNGV. In DNA form, the CDR3 reads TGTGCCAGCAGCTTAGTGGGGGGAACCTCCTACAATGAGCAGTTCTTC. It encodes CASSLVGGTSYNEQFF.

This clone is a singleton in its sample. The V and J genes are TRBV2 and TRBJ1-1; possibly TRBD1 for D (5 bases). Deletions cut 6 bases from V and 0 bases from J, with 17 bases between. The germline V gene encodes CDR1 SNHLY and CDR2 FYNNEI. The CDR3 is 16 residues long. CDR3 residues: CASSPTRGGVNTEAFF. The CDR3 DNA reads as TGTGCCAGCAGCCCCACGCGGGGGGGGGTGAACACTGAAGCTTTCTTT. Full variable domain (outside the CDR3, taken from reference TRBV2 and TRBJ1-1): EPEVTQTPSHQVTQMGQEVILRCVPISNHLYFYWYRQILGQKVEFLVSFYNNEISEKSEIFDDQFSVERPDGSNFTLKIRSTKLEDSAMYFCASSPTRGGVNTEAFFGQGTRLTVV.

The chain links TRBV19 to TRBJ1-4; D not resolved. Germline CDR1 and CDR2: LNHDA and SQIVND (reference sequence). The germline V and J ends were trimmed by 6 bases and 0 bases, with 5 bases remaining between them. The CDR3 contains 13 residues. The CDR3 DNA sequence: TGTGCCAGTAGACAGTCAACTAATGAAAAACTGTTTTTT. Amino acid sequence: CASRQSTNEKLFF.

V gene TRBV5-5 combines with J gene TRBJ1-1; TRBD1 might be the D (5 bases). V lost 5 bases and J 4 bases, leaving 12 bases between the germline ends. The CDR3 is made up of 13 amino acids. Germline V gene data show CDR1 as SGHKS and CDR2 as YYEKEE (reference sequence). Here the CDR3 reads CASRPTDSTEAFF. Here the CDR3 DNA reads TGTGCCAGCAGGCCTACAGACAGCACTGAAGCTTTCTTT.

This chain uses TRBV19 with TRBJ1-5; TRBD1 matches 7 bases. V gave up 6 bases and J gave up 4 bases; unmatched junction bases: 12. Germline CDR1 LNHDA, CDR2 SQIVND (reference sequence). This CDR3 comprises 16 residues. In DNA, the CDR3 is TGTGCCAGTAGCCGGGACAGCAAGCCGATAAATCAGCCCCAGCATTTT. Translated: CASSRDSKPINQPQHF.

The rearrangement joins TRBV30 to TRBJ1-5; the match to TRBD1 covers 9 bases. V trimming: 3 bases; J trimming: 4 bases; junction bases outside the gene matches: 7. This CDR3 comprises 15 residues. CDR1 GTSNPN and CDR2 SVGIG come from the germline V gene (reference sequence). The CDR3 protein is CAWSEQGARNQPQHF. The DNA for the CDR3 is TGTGCCTGGAGCGAACAGGGGGCTCGGAATCAGCCCCAGCATTTT.

The V and J genes are TRBV19 and TRBJ2-7, with D perhaps matching TRBD2 (6 bases). This CDR3 comprises 13 residues. Germline V gives CDR1 LNHDA, CDR2 SQIVND (reference sequence). The germline V and J ends were trimmed by 4 bases and 4 bases, with 11 bases remaining between them. The CDR3 sequence: CASSTDGGYEQYF. The CDR3 DNA sequence: TGTGCCAGTAGTACCGACGGGGGTTACGAGCAGTACTTC. Full variable domain (remainder filled in from reference TRBV19 and TRBJ2-7): DGGITQSPKYLFRKEGQNVTLSCEQNLNHDAMYWYRQDPGQGLRLIYYSQIVNDFQKGDIAEGYSVSREKKESFPLTVTSAQKNPTAFYLCASSTDGGYEQYFGPGTRLTVT.

The chain is built from TRBV11-2 and TRBJ2-2; 7 bases are shared with TRBD2. The J segment lost 4 bases and the V segment lost 4 bases, leaving 3 bases of the junction unmatched. This CDR3 comprises 14 residues. Germline V gene data show CDR1 as SGHAT and CDR2 as FQNNGV. Written as DNA, the CDR3 is TGTGCCAGCAGCTCTAGCGGACCCACCGGGGAGCTGTTTTTT. This sequence encodes CASSSSGPTGELFF. The variable domain in full, completed from reference TRBV11-2 and TRBJ2-2, reads EAGVAQSPRYKIIEKRQSVAFWCNPISGHATLYWYQQILGQGPKLLIQFQNNGVVDDSQLPKDRFSAERLKGVDSTLKIQPAKLEDSAVYLCASSSSGPTGELFFGEGSRLTVL.

This clone was seen a handful of times. The J gene is TRBJ2-3, the V gene TRBV5-1; 8 nucleotides align to TRBD1. V trimming: 5 bases; J trimming: 6 bases; junction bases outside the gene matches: 11. The CDR3 consists of 15 residues. Germline V gene sequence: CDR1 SGHRS, CDR2 YFSETQ. The CDR3 spells CASSYQTGETDTQYF. The DNA for the CDR3 is TGCGCCAGCAGTTACCAGACAGGGGAAACGGATACGCAGTATTTT.

This clone was picked up one time. The CDR3 here is CASSLLAGGLAKNIQYF. CDR3 sequence (DNA): TGTGCCAGCTCACTTCTAGCGGGGGGCTTAGCCAAAAACATTCAGTACTTC. The chain uses TRBV18 and TRBJ2-4, with 11 bases that match TRBD2. V trimming: 4 bases; J trimming: 0 bases; junction bases outside the gene matches: 5. Germline V gives CDR1 KGHSH, CDR2 LQKENI. The CDR3 totals 17 residues.

The chain combines TRBV2 with TRBJ2-3, with 7 bases matching TRBD1. Germline values: CDR1 SNHLY, CDR2 FYNNEI. The junction had 3 bases not matched to a gene; V was cut back by 5 bases and J by 1 base. The CDR3 runs to 14 residues. For the CDR3, the DNA is TGTGCCAGCAGTTGGACAGGAGGCACAGATACGCAGTATTTT. Protein sequence: CASSWTGGTDTQYF.

The chain couples TRBV4-1 to TRBJ2-4; possibly TRBD1 for D (5 bases). CDR3 size: 14 residues. With 1 base removed from V and 5 bases from J, the gap between germline ends came to 9 bases. The V gene's germline CDR1 is MGHRA and CDR2 YSYEKL. In nucleotides, the CDR3 is TGCGCCAGCAGCCAAGGGGGCAACCAAAACATTCAGTACTTC. This codes for CASSQGGNQNIQYF.

The V gene is TRBV21-1, the J gene TRBJ2-1; the DNA was not compared with TRBD1, the D call given in the table. TRBV21-1 counts as a pseudogene. The CDR3 totals 17 residues. CDR3 region: CASSKEFRGESYNEQFF. The CDR3 DNA sequence: TGTGCCAGCAGCAAAGAGTTCAGGGGGGAATCCTACAATGAGCAGTTCTTC.